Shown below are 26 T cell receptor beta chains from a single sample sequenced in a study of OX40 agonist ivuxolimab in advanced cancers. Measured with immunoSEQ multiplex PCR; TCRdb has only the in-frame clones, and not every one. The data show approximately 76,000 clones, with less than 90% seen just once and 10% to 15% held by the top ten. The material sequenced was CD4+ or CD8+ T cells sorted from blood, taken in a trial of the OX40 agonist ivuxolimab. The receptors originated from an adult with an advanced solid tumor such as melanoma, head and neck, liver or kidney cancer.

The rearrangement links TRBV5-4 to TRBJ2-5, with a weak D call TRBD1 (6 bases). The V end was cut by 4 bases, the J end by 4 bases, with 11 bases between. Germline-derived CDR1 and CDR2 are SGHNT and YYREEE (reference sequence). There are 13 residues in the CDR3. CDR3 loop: CASSPRGAETQYF. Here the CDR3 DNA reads TGTGCCAGCAGCCCCAGGGGCGCAGAGACCCAGTACTTC.

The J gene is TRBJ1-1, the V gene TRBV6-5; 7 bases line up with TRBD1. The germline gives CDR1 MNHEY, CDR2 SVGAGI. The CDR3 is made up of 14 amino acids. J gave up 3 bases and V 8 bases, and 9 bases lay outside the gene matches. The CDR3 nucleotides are TGTGCCAGCGGATTACAGGGGATATACACTGAAGCTTTCTTT. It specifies CASGLQGIYTEAFF.

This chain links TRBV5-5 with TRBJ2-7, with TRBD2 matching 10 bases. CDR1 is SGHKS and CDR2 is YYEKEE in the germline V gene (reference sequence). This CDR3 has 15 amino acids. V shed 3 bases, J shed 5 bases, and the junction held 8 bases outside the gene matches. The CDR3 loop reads CASSSLAGVAHEQYF. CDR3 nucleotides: TGTGCCAGCAGCTCGCTAGCGGGAGTCGCCCACGAGCAGTACTTC. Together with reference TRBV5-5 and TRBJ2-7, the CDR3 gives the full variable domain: DAGVTQSPTHLIKTRGQQVTLRCSPISGHKSVSWYQQVLGQGPQFIFQYYEKEERGRGNFPDRFSARQFPNYSSELNVNALLLGDSALYLCASSSLAGVAHEQYFGPGTRLTVT.

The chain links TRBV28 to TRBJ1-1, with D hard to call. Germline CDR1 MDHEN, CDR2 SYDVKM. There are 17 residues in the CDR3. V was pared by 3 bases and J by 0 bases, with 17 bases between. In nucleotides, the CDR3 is TGTGCCAGCAGTTTCCCGCATGAATCGGGGTTGAACACTGAAGCTTTCTTT. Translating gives CASSFPHESGLNTEAFF.

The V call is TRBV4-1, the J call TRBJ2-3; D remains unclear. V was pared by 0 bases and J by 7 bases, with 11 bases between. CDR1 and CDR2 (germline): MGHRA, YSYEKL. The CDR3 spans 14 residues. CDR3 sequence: CASSQDRPDHTQYF. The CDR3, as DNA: TGCGCCAGCAGCCAAGATCGGCCCGACCATACGCAGTATTTT.

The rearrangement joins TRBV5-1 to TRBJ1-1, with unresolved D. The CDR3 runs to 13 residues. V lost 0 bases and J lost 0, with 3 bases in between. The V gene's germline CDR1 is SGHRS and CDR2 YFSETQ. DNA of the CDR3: TGCGCCAGCAGCTTGGTGCTGAACACTGAAGCTTTCTTT. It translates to CASSLVLNTEAFF.

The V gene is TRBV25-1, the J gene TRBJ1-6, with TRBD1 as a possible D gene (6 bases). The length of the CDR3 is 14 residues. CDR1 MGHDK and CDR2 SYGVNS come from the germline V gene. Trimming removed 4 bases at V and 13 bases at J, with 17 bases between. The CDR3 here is CASSGRTDGPPLHF. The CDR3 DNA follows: TGTGCCAGCAGTGGACGGACAGACGGGCCGCCCCTCCACTTT.

The CDR3 protein is CASSDGDRVEGYTF. In DNA form, the CDR3 reads TGTGCCAGCAGTGACGGGGACAGGGTAGAAGGCTACACCTTC. The V gene is TRBV6-4, the J gene TRBJ1-2; 9 bases are shared with TRBD1. The CDR3 has 14 residues. V lost 2 bases, J lost 8 bases, and 6 bases stayed unmatched. CDR1 is MRHNA and CDR2 is SNTAGT in the germline V gene.

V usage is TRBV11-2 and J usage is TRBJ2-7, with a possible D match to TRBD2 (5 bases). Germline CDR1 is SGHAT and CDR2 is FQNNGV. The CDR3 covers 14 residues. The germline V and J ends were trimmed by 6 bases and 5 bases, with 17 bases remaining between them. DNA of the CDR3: TGTGCCAGCAGGGAGGACCGAAACTACAACGAGCAGTACTTC. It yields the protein CASREDRNYNEQYF.

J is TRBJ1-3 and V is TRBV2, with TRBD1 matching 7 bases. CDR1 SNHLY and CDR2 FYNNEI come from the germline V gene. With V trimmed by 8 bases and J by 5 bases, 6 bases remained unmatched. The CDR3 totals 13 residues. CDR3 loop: CASFRDSRNTIYF. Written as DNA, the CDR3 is TGTGCCAGCTTCCGGGACAGCCGAAACACCATATATTTT.

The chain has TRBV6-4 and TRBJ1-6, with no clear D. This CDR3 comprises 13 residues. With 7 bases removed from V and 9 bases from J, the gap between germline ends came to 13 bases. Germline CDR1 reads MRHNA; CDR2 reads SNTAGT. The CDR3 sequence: CASKRDSGSPLHF. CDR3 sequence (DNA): TGTGCCAGCAAGCGAGATTCGGGTTCACCCCTCCACTTT.

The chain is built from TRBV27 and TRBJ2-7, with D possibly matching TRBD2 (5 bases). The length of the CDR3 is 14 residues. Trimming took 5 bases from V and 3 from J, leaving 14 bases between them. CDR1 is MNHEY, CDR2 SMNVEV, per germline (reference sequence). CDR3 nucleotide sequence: TGTGCCAGCAGTCGGGGTCGAGGCATCTACGAGCAGTACTTC. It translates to CASSRGRGIYEQYF.

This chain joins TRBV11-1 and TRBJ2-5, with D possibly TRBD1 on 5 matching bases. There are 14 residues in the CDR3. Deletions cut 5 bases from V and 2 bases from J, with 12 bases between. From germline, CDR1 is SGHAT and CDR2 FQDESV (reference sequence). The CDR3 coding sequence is TGTGCCAGCAGCCCACCAGGGTTTCAAGAGACCCAGTACTTC. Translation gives CASSPPGFQETQYF.

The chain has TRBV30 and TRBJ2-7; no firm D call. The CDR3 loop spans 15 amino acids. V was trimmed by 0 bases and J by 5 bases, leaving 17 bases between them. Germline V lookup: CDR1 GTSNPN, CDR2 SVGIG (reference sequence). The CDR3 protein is CAWSVRAQHLNEQYF. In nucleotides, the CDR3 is TGTGCCTGGAGTGTAAGGGCCCAGCACCTTAACGAGCAGTACTTC.

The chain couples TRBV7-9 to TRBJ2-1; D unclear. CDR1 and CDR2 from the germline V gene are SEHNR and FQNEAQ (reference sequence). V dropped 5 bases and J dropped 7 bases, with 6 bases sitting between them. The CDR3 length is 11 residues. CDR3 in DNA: TGTGCCAGCAGCCCCGAAAATGAGCAGTTCTTC. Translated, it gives CASSPENEQFF.

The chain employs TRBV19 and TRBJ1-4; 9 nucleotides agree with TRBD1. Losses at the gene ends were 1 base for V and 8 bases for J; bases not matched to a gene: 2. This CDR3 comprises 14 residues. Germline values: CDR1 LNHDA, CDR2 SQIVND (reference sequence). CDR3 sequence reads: CASSIGTGVEKLFF. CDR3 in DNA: TGTGCCAGTAGTATAGGGACAGGGGTGGAAAAACTGTTTTTT.

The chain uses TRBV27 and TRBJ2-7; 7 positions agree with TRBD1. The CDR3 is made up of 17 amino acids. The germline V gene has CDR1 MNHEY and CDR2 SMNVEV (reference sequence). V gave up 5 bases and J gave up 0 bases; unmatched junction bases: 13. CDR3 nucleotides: TGTGCCAGCAGTAAAAACCTGGACAGGTCACTCTCCTACGAGCAGTACTTC. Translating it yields CASSKNLDRSLSYEQYF.

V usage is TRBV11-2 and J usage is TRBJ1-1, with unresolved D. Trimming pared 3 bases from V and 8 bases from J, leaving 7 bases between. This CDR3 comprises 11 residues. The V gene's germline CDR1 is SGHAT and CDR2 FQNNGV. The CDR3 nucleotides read TGTGCCAGCAGCTTTGTTGAAGAAGCTTTCTTT. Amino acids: CASSFVEEAFF.

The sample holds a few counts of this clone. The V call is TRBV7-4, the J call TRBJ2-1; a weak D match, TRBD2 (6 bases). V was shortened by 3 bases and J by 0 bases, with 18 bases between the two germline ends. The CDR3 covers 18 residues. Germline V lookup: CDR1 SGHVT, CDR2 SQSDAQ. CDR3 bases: TGTGCCAGCAGCTTTCCTACATCTCGGGGGAGCTCCTACAATGAGCAGTTCTTC. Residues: CASSFPTSRGSSYNEQFF.

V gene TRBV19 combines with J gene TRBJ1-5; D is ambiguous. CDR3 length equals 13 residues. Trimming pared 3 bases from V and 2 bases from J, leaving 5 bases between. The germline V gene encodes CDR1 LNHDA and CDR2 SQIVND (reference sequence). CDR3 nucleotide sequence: TGTGCCAGTAGTATCCTGGGCAATCAGCCCCAGCATTTT. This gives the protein CASSILGNQPQHF.

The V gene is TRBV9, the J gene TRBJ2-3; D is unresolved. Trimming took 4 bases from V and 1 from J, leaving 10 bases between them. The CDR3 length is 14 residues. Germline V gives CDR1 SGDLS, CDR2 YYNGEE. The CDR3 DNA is TGTGCCAGCAGCTCGACCGCCGGCACAGATACGCAGTATTTT. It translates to CASSSTAGTDTQYF. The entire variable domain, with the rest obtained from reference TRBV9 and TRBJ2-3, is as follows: DSGVTQTPKHLITATGQRVTLRCSPRSGDLSVYWYQQSLDQGLQFLIQYYNGEERAKGNILERFSAQQFPDLHSELNLSSLELGDSALYFCASSSTAGTDTQYFGPGTRLTVL.

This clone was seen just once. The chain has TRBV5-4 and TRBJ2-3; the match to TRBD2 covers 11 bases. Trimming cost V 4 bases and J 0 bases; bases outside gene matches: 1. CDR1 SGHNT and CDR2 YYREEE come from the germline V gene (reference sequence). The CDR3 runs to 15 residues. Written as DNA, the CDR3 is TGTGCCAGCAGCAGGACTAGCGGGAGCACAGATACGCAGTATTTT. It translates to CASSRTSGSTDTQYF.

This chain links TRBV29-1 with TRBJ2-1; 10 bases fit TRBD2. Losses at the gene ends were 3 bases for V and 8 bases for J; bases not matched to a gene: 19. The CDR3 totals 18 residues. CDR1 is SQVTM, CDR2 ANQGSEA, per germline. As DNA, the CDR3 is TGCAGCGTTGAGAGGGTCGGGTTAGCGGGAGGAAGGAGCGATGAGCAGTTCTTC. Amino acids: CSVERVGLAGGRSDEQFF.

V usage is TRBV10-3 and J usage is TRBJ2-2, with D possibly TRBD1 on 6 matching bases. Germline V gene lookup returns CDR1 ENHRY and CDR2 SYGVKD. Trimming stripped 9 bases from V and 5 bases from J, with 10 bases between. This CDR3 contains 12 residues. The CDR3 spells CAISQGTGELFF. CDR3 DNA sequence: TGTGCCATTTCACAGGGTACCGGGGAGCTGTTTTTT.

CDR3: CAIRGQGAPTEAFF. CDR3 nucleotides: TGTGCCATCAGGGGACAGGGGGCGCCCACTGAAGCTTTCTTT. The chain couples TRBV10-3 to TRBJ1-1, with 12 bases that match TRBD1. The J segment lost 4 bases and the V segment lost 6 bases, leaving 3 bases of the junction unmatched. Germline V lookup: CDR1 ENHRY, CDR2 SYGVKD. The CDR3 sequence is 14 residues long.

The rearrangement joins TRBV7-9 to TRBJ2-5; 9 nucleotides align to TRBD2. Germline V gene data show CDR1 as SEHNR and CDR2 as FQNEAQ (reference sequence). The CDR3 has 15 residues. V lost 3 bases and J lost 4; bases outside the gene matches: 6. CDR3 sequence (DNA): TGTGCCAGCAGCTTTAAAGCGGGAGGCTCAGAGACCCAGTACTTC. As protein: CASSFKAGGSETQYF.